This T cell receptor (beta chain) is drawn from a study of T cells after yellow fever vaccination. Study results and caveats: Researchers report a weaker secondary response that nonetheless peaked faster, day 5 versus 15.

A process of 5'RACE template switching, which added a universal primer site and UMIs, was used to make TCR cDNA. TCRdb reprocessed the 5' RACE reads with MiXCR, giving one entry per CDR3 protein. Counted here are about 220,000 distinct CDR3 sequences, around 6.7% occurring once; the ten biggest clones make up 0.8% to 1.2%. Germline trimming cut 6 bases from V and 3 bases from J; bases unmatched to any gene: 7. This CDR3 contains 14 residues. Germline CDR1 and CDR2: SGHDT and YYEEEE. This clonotype was seen ten or more times. Its target is not known. The source of this sequence is a man aged 25 to 45 who received the YFV17D yellow fever vaccine. This chain uses TRBV5-6 with TRBJ1-2; 8 nucleotides line up with TRBD1. The sample here was CD4+ T cells sorted from PBMCs, taken on the day of the yellow fever booster vaccination. DNA for the CDR3: TGTGCCAGCAACTACGGACAGGGCGACTATGGCTACACCTTC. Encoded protein: CASNYGQGDYGYTF.